Listed below are T cell receptor beta chains from one sample, sequenced in a study of T cells after posttransplantation cyclophosphamide. TCRdb's copy holds only in-frame clones and misses some; the assay was immunoSEQ multiplex PCR. This sample carries around 3,100 clones, none of them present only once. Sequencing was performed on PBMCs, taken 84 days after allogeneic stem cell transplant with posttransplant cyclophosphamide. Source of these receptors: a female patient aged 40-50 years who received an allogeneic stem cell transplant from a related donor, was CMV-positive, and had no GVHD. Some T cells may possibly be graft donor cells. Both conserved end residues are part of each CDR3. A D gene is named only where the DNA matches it firmly. Part of the rows lack a size; the others show once, few, many or a class for expanded clones.

CDR3aa,CDR3nt,d_gene,j_gene,v_gene,abundance
CATSRGTGDNEQFF,TGTGCCACCAGCAGAGGGACAGGGGACAATGAGCAGTTCTTC,TRBD1,TRBJ2-1,TRBV15,many
CASVLLGGWGEQFF,TGTGCCAGCGTTCTTCTCGGGGGGTGGGGTGAGCAGTTCTTC,TRBD2,TRBJ2-1,TRBV2,many
CASRRQGGEQFF,TGTGCCAGCAGGAGACAGGGAGGCGAGCAGTTCTTC,-,TRBJ2-1,TRBV2,many
CASSQGRTGEHMNTEAFF,TGTGCCAGCAGCCAAGGGCGGACAGGGGAACACATGAACACTGAAGCTTTCTTT,TRBD1,TRBJ1-1,TRBV14,medium-sized
CASSREGSSGRQFF,TGCGCCAGCAGCCGAGAAGGGTCTAGCGGGAGGCAGTTCTTC,TRBD2,TRBJ2-1,TRBV10-1,many
CASSQGYSNQPQHF,TGTGCCAGTAGCCAGGGATATAGCAATCAGCCCCAGCATTTT,-,TRBJ1-5,TRBV19,medium-sized
CASTPPPGGGEQFF,TGTGCCAGCACCCCTCCACCGGGGGGGGGTGAGCAGTTCTTC,TRBD2,TRBJ2-1,TRBV12-3/TRBV12-4,-
CASSIGGGLAGGRETQYF,TGTGCCAGTAGTATAGGCGGGGGACTAGCGGGGGGAAGAGAGACCCAGTACTTC,TRBD2,TRBJ2-5,TRBV19,-
CASSLGLSYNSPLHF,TGTGCCAGCAGCTTGGGTCTCTCCTATAATTCACCCCTCCACTTT,-,TRBJ1-6,TRBV5-5,many
CASSLASGRQGGYGYTF,TGTGCCAGCAGCTTAGCCTCCGGGAGACAGGGTGGCTATGGCTACACCTTC,TRBD1,TRBJ1-2,TRBV13,-
CASSRDGRIYEQYF,TGTGCCAGCAGCAGAGATGGCAGGATCTACGAGCAGTACTTC,-,TRBJ2-7,TRBV7-6,many
CASSLEAGVNTEAFF,TGTGCCAGCAGCTTAGAAGCAGGAGTGAACACTGAAGCTTTCTTT,-,TRBJ1-1,TRBV7-2,few
CASSYSLVRGEETQYF,TGTGCCAGCAGTTACTCCCTAGTCCGAGGCGAAGAGACCCAGTACTTC,-,TRBJ2-5,TRBV6-5,few
CASSYLAGGTDTQYF,TGTGCCAGCAGTTATTTAGCGGGAGGCACAGATACGCAGTATTTT,TRBD2,TRBJ2-3,TRBV7-3,many
CASRGDSSYNEQFF,TGTGCCAGCAGGGGCGACAGCTCCTACAATGAGCAGTTCTTC,-,TRBJ2-1,TRBV2,many
CASSPGVREETQYF,TGCGCCAGCAGCCCCGGGGTTAGGGAAGAGACCCAGTACTTC,-,TRBJ2-5,TRBV5-1,-
CASSNLGGSLHYGYTF,TGCGCCAGCAGCAACCTAGGGGGATCCTTACACTATGGCTACACCTTC,-,TRBJ1-2,TRBV4-1,many
CASSQRGGGGANYGYTF,TGTGCCAGCAGCCAAAGGGGGGGAGGGGGGGCTAACTATGGCTACACCTTC,-,TRBJ1-2,TRBV27,many
CASSYEGWSEQYF,TGTGCCAGCAGCTACGAGGGGTGGAGTGAGCAGTACTTC,-,TRBJ2-7,TRBV7-9,many
CASSLSGVEGEKLFF,TGTGCCAGCAGCTTGTCTGGCGTCGAGGGTGAAAAACTGTTTTTT,-,TRBJ1-4,TRBV5-5,many
CASSLTGGNSPLHF,TGTGCCAGCAGTTTAACAGGGGGAAATTCACCCCTCCACTTT,TRBD1,TRBJ1-6,TRBV12-3/TRBV12-4,many
CASSYPGQGANSPLHF,TGTGCCAGCAGTTACCCCGGACAGGGGGCGAATTCACCCCTCCACTTT,TRBD1,TRBJ1-6,TRBV6-5,many
CASSTGLAGEGEQFF,TGCGCCAGCAGCACGGGACTAGCGGGGGAGGGTGAGCAGTTCTTC,TRBD2,TRBJ2-1,TRBV5-1,many
CASSLRGLLSYEQYF,TGTGCCAGCAGCTTGAGGGGCTTACTTTCCTACGAGCAGTACTTC,-,TRBJ2-7,TRBV5-8,-
CASSLRGYEQYF,TGTGCCAGCAGCTTGAGGGGCTACGAGCAGTACTTC,-,TRBJ2-7,TRBV7-8,few
CASSTESSGNTIYF,TGTGCCAGCAGCACAGAGAGCTCTGGAAACACCATATATTTT,-,TRBJ1-3,TRBV28,medium-sized
CASSVSGGLNNEQFF,TGTGCCAGCAGTGTTAGCGGGGGACTTAATAATGAGCAGTTCTTC,TRBD2,TRBJ2-1,TRBV6-4,many
CASSGKLGLATAQYF,TGTGCCAGCAGCGGAAAGTTGGGACTAGCCACGGCCCAGTACTTC,TRBD2,TRBJ2-5,TRBV5-6,-
CASSVPQGQGNSPLHF,TGTGCCAGCTCCGTCCCGCAGGGACAGGGTAATTCACCCCTCCACTTT,TRBD1,TRBJ1-6,TRBV18,-
CASSLNVDRESGELFF,TGTGCCAGCAGCTTGAACGTAGACAGGGAGTCCGGGGAGCTGTTTTTT,TRBD1,TRBJ2-2,TRBV7-6,many
CATSDTGPSGNTIYF,TGTGCCACCAGTGATACAGGGCCCTCTGGAAACACCATATATTTT,-,TRBJ1-3,TRBV24-1,many
CASRGQGGHEQYF,TGTGCCAGTAGGGGACAGGGTGGCCACGAGCAGTACTTC,TRBD1,TRBJ2-7,TRBV19,many
CASSSDRSYEAFF,TGTGCCAGCAGTTCTGACAGGTCCTATGAAGCTTTCTTT,-,TRBJ1-1,TRBV6-5,medium-sized
CASSFSGGARNEQFF,TGTGCCAGCAGCTTCAGCGGGGGGGCTCGGAATGAGCAGTTCTTC,TRBD2,TRBJ2-1,TRBV7-9,many
CASSPGTVLNNGYTF,TGTGCCAGCAGCCCAGGGACAGTTCTAAATAATGGCTACACCTTC,TRBD1,TRBJ1-2,TRBV9,few
CASSYGQPYNSPLHF,TGTGCCAGCAGTTACGGACAGCCATATAATTCACCCCTCCACTTT,-,TRBJ1-6,TRBV2,many
CASSPNGIGQQYYEQYF,TGTGCCAGCTCACCAAATGGCATTGGACAGCAGTACTACGAGCAGTACTTC,-,TRBJ2-7,TRBV18,many
CASSQGRNYEQYF,TGTGCCAGCAGCCAGGGTCGAAACTACGAGCAGTACTTC,-,TRBJ2-7,TRBV2,many
CASSPDRAGSYNEQFF,TGTGCCAGCAGTCCGGACAGGGCGGGATCCTACAATGAGCAGTTCTTC,TRBD1,TRBJ2-1,TRBV2,many
CATSPGQRSSPQHF,TGTGCCACCAGTCCAGGACAGAGGTCTTCGCCCCAGCATTTT,-,TRBJ1-5,TRBV24-1,-
CASSVGDRGYNEQFF,TGTGCCAGCAGCGTAGGGGACAGGGGCTACAATGAGCAGTTCTTC,TRBD1,TRBJ2-1,TRBV9,many
CSAGTSGGQETQYF,TGCAGCGCTGGGACTAGCGGGGGCCAAGAGACCCAGTACTTC,TRBD2,TRBJ2-5,TRBV29-1,-
CASSIGGLAGGPTDTQYF,TGCGCCAGCAGCATTGGGGGACTAGCGGGGGGCCCCACAGATACGCAGTATTTT,TRBD2,TRBJ2-3,TRBV5-1,-
CASSVIRTYEQYF,TGTGCCAGCAGTGTAATCAGAACCTACGAGCAGTACTTC,-,TRBJ2-7,TRBV2,many
CASSQDALRGLGFYNEQFF,TGTGCCAGCAGCCAAGATGCCCTGAGGGGCCTTGGCTTCTACAATGAGCAGTTCTTC,-,TRBJ2-1,TRBV14,many